This TCR beta chain came from a study of CD4 and CD8 cells across lung adenocarcinoma regions. Samples came from patients with localized non-small cell lung adenocarcinoma. TCRdb re-called the PCR reads through MiXCR, storing one row per CDR3 protein. Found here are a few thousand distinct CDR3 sequences, around three fifths of them singletons; the top ten hold 15% to 20%. This clonotype was seen a few times. At one of its ends the junction is not consistent with the germline gene, which may arise from a read error. Material for sequencing was CD8+ T cells from the margin of a lung tumor. The clonotype comes from a female donor with lung adenocarcinoma. The CD4 and CD8 labels of this study may be unreliable.

The chain's CDR3 is CASSAAANPEQLF. The CDR3 coding sequence is TGTGCTAGCAGTGCCGCGGCGAACCCTGAGCAGTTATTC. The rearrangement uses TRBV7-7 and TRBJ2-5; D is unresolved. This CDR3 has 13 residues. Germline lookup yields CDR1 SSHAT and CDR2 FNYEAQ (reference sequence).